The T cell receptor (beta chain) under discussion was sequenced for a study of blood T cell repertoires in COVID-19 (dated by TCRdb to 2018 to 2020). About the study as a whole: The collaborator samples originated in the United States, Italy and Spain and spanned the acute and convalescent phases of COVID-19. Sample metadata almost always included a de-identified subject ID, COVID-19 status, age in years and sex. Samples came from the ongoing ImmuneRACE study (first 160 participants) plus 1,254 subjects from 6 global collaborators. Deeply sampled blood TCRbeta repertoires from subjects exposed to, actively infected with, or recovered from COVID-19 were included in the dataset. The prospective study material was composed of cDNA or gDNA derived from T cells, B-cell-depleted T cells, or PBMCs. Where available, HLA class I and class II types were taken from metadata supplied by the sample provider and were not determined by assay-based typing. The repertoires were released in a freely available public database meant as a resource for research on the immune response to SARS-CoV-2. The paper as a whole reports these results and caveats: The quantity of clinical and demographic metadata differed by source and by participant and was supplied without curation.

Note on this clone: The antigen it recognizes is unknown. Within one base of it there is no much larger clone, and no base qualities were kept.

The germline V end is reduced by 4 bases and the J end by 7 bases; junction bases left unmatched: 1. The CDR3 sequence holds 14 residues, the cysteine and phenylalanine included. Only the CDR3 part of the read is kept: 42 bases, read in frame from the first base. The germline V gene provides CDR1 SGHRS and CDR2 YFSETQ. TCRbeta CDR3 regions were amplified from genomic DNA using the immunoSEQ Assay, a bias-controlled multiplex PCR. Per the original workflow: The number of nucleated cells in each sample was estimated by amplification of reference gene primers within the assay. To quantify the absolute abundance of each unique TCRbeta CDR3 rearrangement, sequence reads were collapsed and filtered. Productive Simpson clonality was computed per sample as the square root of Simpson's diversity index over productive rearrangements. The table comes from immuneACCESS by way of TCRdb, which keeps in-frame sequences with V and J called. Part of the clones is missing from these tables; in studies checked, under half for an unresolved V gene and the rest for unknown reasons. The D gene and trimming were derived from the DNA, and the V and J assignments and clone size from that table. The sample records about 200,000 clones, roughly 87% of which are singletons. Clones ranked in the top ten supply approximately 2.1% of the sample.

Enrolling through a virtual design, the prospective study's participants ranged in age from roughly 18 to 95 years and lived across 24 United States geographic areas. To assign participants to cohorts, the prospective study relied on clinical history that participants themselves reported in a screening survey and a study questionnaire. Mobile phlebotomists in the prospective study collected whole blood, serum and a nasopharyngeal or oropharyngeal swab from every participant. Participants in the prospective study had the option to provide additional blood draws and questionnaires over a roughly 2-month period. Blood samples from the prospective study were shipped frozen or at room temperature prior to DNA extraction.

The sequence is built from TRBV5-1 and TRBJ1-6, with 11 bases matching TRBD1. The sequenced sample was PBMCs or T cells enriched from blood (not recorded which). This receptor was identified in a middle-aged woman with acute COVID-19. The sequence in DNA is TGCGCCAGCAGCCGGGACAGGGGGAATTCACCCCTCCACTTT. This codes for CASSRDRGNSPLHF.